Shown below are 25 T cell receptor beta chains from a single sample sequenced in a study of T cells of healthy individuals. TCRdb ran MiXCR on the 5' RACE reads and lists one entry per CDR3 protein. This sample yields tens of thousands of distinct CDR3 sequences, of which roughly 15% are seen a single time; 15% to 20% belongs to the top ten. Receptors were obtained from a human donor in good health.

This clonotype was detected a few times. The genes are TRBV12-3 or TRBV12-4 and TRBJ2-5, with D perhaps matching TRBD1 (6 bases). Trimming left V 5 bases short and J 0 bases short, with 10 bases between. CDR3 length: 14 amino acids. The CDR3 sequence: CASSRQGHQETQYF. The CDR3 DNA reads as TGTGCCAGCAGTCGTCAGGGGCACCAAGAGACCCAGTACTTC.

In this sample, this clonotype turned up a few times. The chain has TRBV3-1 and TRBJ2-7, with TRBD1 matching over 11 bases. The germline V gene encodes CDR1 LGHDT and CDR2 YNNKEL (reference sequence). V dropped 1 base and J dropped 6; count of bases not matched to a gene: 5. The CDR3 consists of 15 residues. The CDR3 sequence: CASSQAPGTGGEQYF. CDR3 coding DNA: TGTGCCAGCAGCCAAGCTCCCGGGACAGGGGGCGAGCAGTACTTC.

The rearrangement uses TRBV7-3 and TRBJ1-2; D remains ambiguous. Trimming pared 0 bases from V and 5 bases from J, leaving 16 bases between. Germline V lookup: CDR1 SGHTA, CDR2 FQGTGA. The CDR3 contains 16 residues. CDR3 region: CASSLTGDPKAYGYTF. Here the CDR3 DNA reads TGTGCCAGCAGCTTAACGGGAGACCCGAAGGCATATGGCTACACCTTC.

This clonotype was observed at least ten times. The chain combines TRBV7-9 with TRBJ2-2, with D possibly being TRBD2 (5 bases). The CDR3 has 16 amino acids. V was trimmed by 0 bases and J by 2 bases, leaving 10 bases between them. In germline, CDR1 is SEHNR, CDR2 FQNEAQ (reference sequence). The CDR3 bases are TGTGCCAGCAGCTTAGCCGGGCTAGCAAACACCGGGGAGCTGTTTTTT. It specifies CASSLAGLANTGELFF.

V and J are TRBV5-6 and TRBJ2-7; D ambiguous. The CDR3 has 13 residues. CDR1 and CDR2 from the germline V gene are SGHDT and YYEEEE. V dropped 1 base and J dropped 3 bases, with 8 bases sitting between them. The CDR3 protein is CASSLSSVYEQYF. In nucleotides, the CDR3 is TGTGCCAGCAGCTTGTCATCTGTCTACGAGCAGTACTTC.

This chain uses TRBV7-2 with TRBJ2-3; 7 nucleotides agree with TRBD1. V shed 5 bases and J 2 bases; nucleotides not matched to a gene: 7. The CDR3 has 15 amino acids. Germline V lookup: CDR1 SGHTA, CDR2 FQGNSA. CDR3 DNA sequence: TGTGCCAGCAGCCCCGGACAGGCTAACACAGATACGCAGTATTTT. It translates to CASSPGQANTDTQYF. Supplemented by reference TRBV7-2 and TRBJ2-3, the full variable domain reads GAGVSQSPSNKVTEKGKDVELRCDPISGHTALYWYRQSLGQGLEFLIYFQGNSAPDKSGLPSDRFSAERTGGSVSTLTIQRTQQEDSAVYLCASSPGQANTDTQYFGPGTRLTVL.

The chain joins TRBV4-3 to TRBJ1-2, with unresolved D. The CDR3 length is 14 residues. Germline V gives CDR1 LGHNA, CDR2 YSLEER. The V end was cut by 4 bases, the J end by 4 bases, with 13 bases between. The CDR3 nucleotides are TGCGCCAGCAGCCCCGAAGAGGGTGCCTATGGCTACACCTTC. Amino acid sequence: CASSPEEGAYGYTF.

This clonotype occurred a few times. The J gene is TRBJ2-3, the V gene TRBV7-9, with D possibly TRBD2 on 5 matching bases. Germline V gene sequence: CDR1 SEHNR, CDR2 FQNEAQ (reference sequence). This CDR3 comprises 12 residues. V was clipped by 1 base and J by 9 bases, with 8 bases between them. The CDR3 region is CASSLELDTQYF. The CDR3 nucleotides read TGTGCCAGCAGCTTAGAACTAGACACGCAGTATTTT. The variable domain in full, with the rest retrieved from reference TRBV7-9 and TRBJ2-3, is DTGVSQNPRHKITKRGQNVTFRCDPISEHNRLYWYRQTLGQGPEFLTYFQNEAQLEKSRLLSDRFSAERPKGSFSTLEIQRTEQGDSAMYLCASSLELDTQYFGPGTRLTVL.

The genes are TRBV5-1 and TRBJ1-1, with D possibly matching TRBD1 (5 bases). V was clipped by 4 bases and J by 4 bases, with 17 bases between them. The CDR3 has 15 residues. CDR1 and CDR2 from the germline V gene are SGHRS and YFSETQ. The chain's CDR3 is CASSPDIGGVTEAFF. The CDR3, as DNA: TGCGCCAGCAGCCCAGACATTGGAGGGGTCACTGAAGCTTTCTTT.

In nucleotides, the CDR3 is TGTGCCAGCAGCTTCGACAACTCCTACGAGCAGTACTTC. Protein: CASSFDNSYEQYF. The V call is TRBV7-9, the J call TRBJ2-7; unclear D gene. V lost 3 bases and J 0 bases, leaving 6 bases between the germline ends. Germline CDR1 is SEHNR and CDR2 is FQNEAQ (reference sequence). This CDR3 is built from 13 residues.

This clonotype showed up just a few times. The CDR3 is CASSGTGGPSNYGYTF. The DNA of the CDR3 is TGTGCCAGCAGTGGGACAGGGGGGCCCTCTAACTATGGCTACACCTTC. The chain joins TRBV2 to TRBJ1-2, with TRBD1 identical over 10 bases. The CDR3 is 16 residues long. Germline V gene data show CDR1 as SNHLY and CDR2 as FYNNEI. J gave up 0 bases and V 4 bases, and 5 bases lay outside the gene matches. The variable domain in full, with the rest retrieved from reference TRBV2 and TRBJ1-2, is EPEVTQTPSHQVTQMGQEVILRCVPISNHLYFYWYRQILGQKVEFLVSFYNNEISEKSEIFDDQFSVERPDGSNFTLKIRSTKLEDSAMYFCASSGTGGPSNYGYTFGSGTRLTVV.

At least ten counts were recorded for this clonotype. V gene TRBV13 combines with J gene TRBJ1-2; D is undetermined. This CDR3 is built from 18 residues. Trimming stripped 0 bases from V and 6 bases from J, with 23 bases between. CDR1 PRHDT and CDR2 FYEKMQ come from the germline V gene (reference sequence). The CDR3 here is CASSLGLSFQAPRHGYTF. The CDR3, as DNA: TGTGCCAGCAGCTTAGGCCTCAGTTTCCAGGCGCCTCGTCATGGCTACACCTTC.

This chain joins TRBV15 and TRBJ2-5; the D gene is possibly TRBD2 (5 bases). CDR3 length: 16 residues. V was clipped by 1 base and J by 2 bases, with 14 bases between them. Germline CDR1 reads LNHNV; CDR2 reads YYDKDF (reference sequence). The DNA of the CDR3 is TGTGCCACCAGCAGAGGGGTCTCTCCGGGACAAGAGACCCAGTACTTC. Translated: CATSRGVSPGQETQYF.

This clonotype was seen many times. The chain links TRBV11-2 to TRBJ1-1; 7 bases align to TRBD1. Trimming took 1 base from V and 0 from J; bases not matched to a gene: 2. This CDR3 has 15 residues. CDR1 is SGHAT and CDR2 is FQNNGV in the germline V gene. Here the CDR3 DNA reads TGTGCCAGCAGCTTAGGAGACAGGGTGAACACTGAAGCTTTCTTT. Protein product: CASSLGDRVNTEAFF.

This clonotype was detected only once. The chain employs TRBV2 and TRBJ2-3; the match to TRBD2 covers 9 bases. V shed 2 bases, J shed 0 bases, and the junction held 3 bases outside the gene matches. The germline V gene encodes CDR1 SNHLY and CDR2 FYNNEI. CDR3 length: 16 residues. The CDR3 region is CASSETGLASTDTQYF. For the CDR3, the DNA is TGTGCCAGCAGTGAAACCGGACTAGCGAGCACAGATACGCAGTATTTT.

At least ten counts were recorded for this clonotype. The V gene is TRBV5-5, the J gene TRBJ2-7; D is uncertain. CDR1 is SGHKS and CDR2 is YYEKEE in the germline V gene (reference sequence). The CDR3 has 13 amino acids. V shed 4 bases and J shed 6 bases, with 14 bases lying between them. DNA of the CDR3: TGTGCCAGCAGCCGTATAGAATCGGCCGAGCAGTACTTC. The encoded protein is CASSRIESAEQYF.

This clonotype was picked up many times. This chain connects TRBV20-1 to TRBJ2-7; 10 bases match TRBD2. With V trimmed by 2 bases and J by 5 bases, 3 bases remained unmatched. Per the germline V gene, CDR1 is DFQATT and CDR2 is SNEGSKA (reference sequence). The CDR3 contains 13 residues. In DNA, the CDR3 is TGCAGTGCTAGATTCCTAGCGGGAGACGAGCAGTACTTC. It yields the protein CSARFLAGDEQYF.

This clonotype came up a few times. The CDR3 sequence: CSARDKVAEGYTF. CDR3 sequence (DNA): TGCAGTGCTAGAGATAAAGTCGCCGAGGGCTACACCTTC. V and J are TRBV20-1 and TRBJ1-2, with D uncertain. Deletions cut 0 bases from V and 8 bases from J, with 13 bases between. Germline V gives CDR1 DFQATT, CDR2 SNEGSKA (reference sequence). The CDR3 is made up of 13 amino acids.

This clonotype was picked up a small number of times. The V and J genes are TRBV7-9 and TRBJ2-5; the match to TRBD2 covers 8 bases. The germline gives CDR1 SEHNR, CDR2 FQNEAQ (reference sequence). The CDR3 totals 14 residues. V was pared by 5 bases and J by 3 bases, with 5 bases of the junction left unmatched. The CDR3 region has the DNA TGTGCCAGCAGCCCGGGACTAGTCAAAGAGACCCAGTACTTC. Residues: CASSPGLVKETQYF. Drawing the rest from reference TRBV7-9 and TRBJ2-5, the complete variable domain is DTGVSQNPRHKITKRGQNVTFRCDPISEHNRLYWYRQTLGQGPEFLTYFQNEAQLEKSRLLSDRFSAERPKGSFSTLEIQRTEQGDSAMYLCASSPGLVKETQYFGPGTRLLVL.

This clonotype came up a few times. The chain recombines TRBV7-2 with TRBJ1-4; D gene ambiguous. V shed 5 bases and J shed 3 bases, with 19 bases lying between them. The CDR3 is 17 residues long. CDR1 is SGHTA and CDR2 is FQGNSA in the germline V gene. For the CDR3, the DNA is TGTGCCAGCAGCCCATTTTTGAGTGGCGGCTCTAATGAAAAACTGTTTTTT. Protein product: CASSPFLSGGSNEKLFF.

The gene calls are TRBV5-1 and TRBJ2-7; maybe TRBD2 (6 bases). In germline, CDR1 is SGHRS, CDR2 YFSETQ. V was shortened by 0 bases and J by 2 bases, with 15 bases between the two germline ends. The CDR3 consists of 16 residues. The CDR3 region is CASSLASGTLTYEQYF. The DNA for the CDR3 is TGCGCCAGCAGCTTGGCCTCCGGGACTTTGACCTACGAGCAGTACTTC.

There are many counts of this clonotype. CDR3 sequence (DNA): TGTGCCAGCAGCCCCTCCTGGGTACAGGGCAATCAGCCCCAGCATTTT. Translated: CASSPSWVQGNQPQHF. The rearrangement uses TRBV6-5 and TRBJ1-5; a possible D gene is TRBD1 (5 bases). The CDR3 is 16 amino acids. The germline V and J ends were trimmed by 6 bases and 2 bases, with 17 bases remaining between them. Germline CDR1 MNHEY, CDR2 SVGAGI.

This clonotype was seen ten or more times. The chain is built from TRBV27 and TRBJ2-5; 12 bases fit TRBD1. CDR3 length: 15 residues. J lost 5 bases, V lost 4 bases, and 5 bases had no gene match. Germline V gene sequence: CDR1 MNHEY, CDR2 SMNVEV (reference sequence). CDR3: CASSSGTGGAETQYF. The CDR3 bases are TGTGCCAGCAGTTCGGGGACAGGGGGCGCGGAGACCCAGTACTTC.

The chain joins TRBV2 to TRBJ2-5, with TRBD1 matching 8 bases. Germline V gives CDR1 SNHLY, CDR2 FYNNEI. V dropped 8 bases and J dropped 5; count of bases not matched to a gene: 7. This CDR3 contains 13 residues. In nucleotides, the CDR3 is TGTGCCAGCTGCAGGGGGCGAGGGGAGACCCAGTACTTC. This gives the protein CASCRGRGETQYF.

This clonotype was observed a few times. The chain joins TRBV2 to TRBJ2-5, with 13 nucleotides matching TRBD2. Trimming at V came to 9 bases and at J to 4 bases, leaving 5 bases not matched to a gene. The length of the CDR3 is 14 residues. Germline V gives CDR1 SNHLY, CDR2 FYNNEI. CDR3 sequence reads: CASVGLAGLETQYF. The CDR3, as DNA: TGTGCCAGTGTGGGACTAGCGGGGCTAGAGACCCAGTACTTC.